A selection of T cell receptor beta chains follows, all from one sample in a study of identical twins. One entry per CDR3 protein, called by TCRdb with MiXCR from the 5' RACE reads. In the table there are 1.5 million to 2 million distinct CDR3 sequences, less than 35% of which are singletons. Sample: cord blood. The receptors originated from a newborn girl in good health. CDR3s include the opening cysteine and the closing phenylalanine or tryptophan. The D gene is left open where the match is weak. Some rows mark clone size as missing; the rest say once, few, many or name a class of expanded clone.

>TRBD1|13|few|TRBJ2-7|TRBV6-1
CASIGTGYDEQYF
TGTGCCAGCATCGGGACAGGTTATGATGAGCAGTACTTC
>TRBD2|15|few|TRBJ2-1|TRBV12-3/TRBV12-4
CASRTTSVYNNEQFF
TGTGCCAGCAGAACCACTAGCGTTTACAACAATGAGCAGTTCTTC
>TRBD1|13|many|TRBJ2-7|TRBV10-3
CAIAGTGTYEQYF
TGTGCCATCGCAGGGACAGGGACCTACGAGCAGTACTTC
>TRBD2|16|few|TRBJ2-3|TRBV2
CASSEGPSGAADTQYF
TGTGCCAGCAGTGAAGGGCCTAGCGGGGCCGCAGATACGCAGTATTTT
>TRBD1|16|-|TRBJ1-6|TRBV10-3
CAIGPHRGREYSPLHF
TGTGCCATCGGGCCCCACAGGGGGCGGGAGTATTCACCCCTCCACTTT
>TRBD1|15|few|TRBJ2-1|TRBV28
CASSLGDRAINEQFF
TGTGCCAGCAGTTTGGGGGACAGGGCTATCAATGAGCAGTTCTTC
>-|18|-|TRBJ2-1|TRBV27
CASSPPIMDRYYYNEQFF
TGTGCCAGCAGCCCCCCAATTATGGACAGATATTATTACAATGAGCAGTTCTTC
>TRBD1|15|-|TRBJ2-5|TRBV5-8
CASSAGTGTQETQYF
TGTGCCAGCAGCGCCGGGACAGGGACCCAAGAGACCCAGTACTTC
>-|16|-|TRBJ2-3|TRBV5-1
CASSLGGRTHTDTQYF
TGCGCCAGCAGCTTGGGGGGACGCACCCACACAGATACGCAGTATTTT
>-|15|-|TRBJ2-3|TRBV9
CASSGGARFTDTQYF
TGTGCCAGCAGCGGCGGGGCCCGATTTACAGATACGCAGTATTTT
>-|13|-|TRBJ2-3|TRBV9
CASSQLMADTQYF
TGTGCCAGCAGCCAACTTATGGCAGATACGCAGTATTTT
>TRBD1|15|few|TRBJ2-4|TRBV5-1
CASSLSGTGKNIQYF
TGCGCCAGCAGCTTGTCCGGGACAGGGAAAAACATTCAGTACTTC
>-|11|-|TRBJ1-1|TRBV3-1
CASSGMDVAFF
TGTGCCAGCAGCGGGATGGATGTCGCTTTCTTT
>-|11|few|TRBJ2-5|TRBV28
CASSTIRTQYF
TGTGCCAGCAGCACAATACGGACCCAGTACTTC
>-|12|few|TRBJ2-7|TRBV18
CASSPFRGEQYF
TGTGCCAGCTCACCCTTTCGTGGCGAGCAGTACTTC
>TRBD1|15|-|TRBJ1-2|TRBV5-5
CASSLDNRGRDGYTF
TGTGCCAGCAGCTTGGATAACAGGGGGCGCGATGGCTACACCTTC
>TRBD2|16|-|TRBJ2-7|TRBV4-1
CASRDSGTRNNNEQYF
TGCGCCAGCAGGGACTCCGGGACTAGAAACAACAATGAGCAGTACTTC
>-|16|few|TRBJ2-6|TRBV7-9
CASSLAAVSGANVLTF
TGTGCCAGCAGCTTAGCGGCAGTTTCTGGGGCCAACGTCCTGACTTTC
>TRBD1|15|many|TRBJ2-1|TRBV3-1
CASSHRDSSYNEQFF
TGTGCCAGCAGCCACCGGGACAGCTCCTACAATGAGCAGTTCTTC
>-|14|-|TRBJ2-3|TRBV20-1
CSARGHPGTDTQYF
TGCAGTGCTAGAGGGCACCCAGGGACAGATACGCAGTATTTT
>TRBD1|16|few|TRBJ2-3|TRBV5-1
CASSLAQGDLTDTQYF
TGCGCCAGCAGCTTGGCCCAGGGGGACCTCACAGATACGCAGTATTTT
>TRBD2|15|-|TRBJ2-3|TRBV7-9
CASSLTSGETDTQYF
TGTGCCAGCAGCTTGACTAGCGGGGAGACAGATACGCAGTATTTT
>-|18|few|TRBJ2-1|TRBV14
CASSQESWSTSTFHEQFF
TGTGCCAGCAGCCAAGAGTCCTGGTCGACTAGTACGTTCCATGAGCAGTTCTTC
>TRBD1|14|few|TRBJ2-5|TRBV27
CASSGQGAQETQYF
TGTGCCAGCAGCGGTCAGGGGGCCCAAGAGACCCAGTACTTC
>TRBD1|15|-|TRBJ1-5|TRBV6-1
CASTRWGRGNQPQHF
TGTGCCAGCACCCGGTGGGGCAGGGGGAATCAGCCCCAGCATTTT